The entry that follows covers one TCR beta chain sequence. The antigen is not known. The data were taken from a study of shared clonotypes between healthy human individuals. The study's findings and limits: Sampling covered blood only; tissue repertoires likely differ.

Every one of the donors was a Caucasian adult that lived in Nashville, Tennessee. Repertoires were generated with immunoSEQ multiplex PCR, while TCRdb's copy carries only in-frame clones and drops some. The data hold about 990,000 clones, with roughly 74% observed a single time. Sequencing input: memory CD4+ T cells from PBMCs. As to subset: CD45RA-negative fraction. This clonotype was obtained from a man younger than 35 in good health. Some clones in this sample may be carry-over from other donors' samples.

CDR3 protein: CASSLSPVTSGNTIYF. The DNA for the CDR3 is TGCGCCAGCAGCTTATCGCCGGTAACCTCTGGAAACACCATATATTTT. This chain joins TRBV5-1 and TRBJ1-3, with D uncertain. Germline CDR1 is SGHRS and CDR2 is YFSETQ. The CDR3 is 16 amino acids. V was trimmed by 2 bases and J by 0 bases, leaving 12 bases between them.